The 29 T cell receptor beta chains reported below all come from one sample, sequenced in a study of OX40 agonist ivuxolimab in advanced cancers. Using immunoSEQ multiplex PCR, the repertoire was profiled, and TCRdb retains in-frame clones only, with some absent. This table holds 70,000 or so clones, approximately 86% found once. The sample consisted of CD4+ or CD8+ T cells sorted from blood, taken in a trial of the OX40 agonist ivuxolimab. The receptors were sampled from an adult with an advanced solid tumor such as melanoma, head and neck, liver or kidney cancer.

The rearrangement links TRBV5-4 to TRBJ2-7, with 7 nucleotides matching TRBD1. This CDR3 spans 17 amino acids. V was pared by 4 bases and J by 3 bases, with 16 bases of the junction left unmatched. Germline loops: CDR1 SGHNT, CDR2 YYREEE (reference sequence). The CDR3 bases are TGTGCCAGCAGCCCCGGGACAGCGCTTACGACCCACTACGAGCAGTACTTC. Translating it yields CASSPGTALTTHYEQYF.

This clone was counted a single time. The chain recombines TRBV28 with TRBJ2-2; no definite D call. Between the trimmed V and J ends, which lost 4 bases and 6 bases, there was a span of 3 bases. The CDR3 has 11 amino acids. Germline CDR1 is MDHEN and CDR2 is SYDVKM. For the CDR3, the DNA is TGTGCCAGCAGTTCGTCCGGGGAGCTGTTTTTT. It specifies CASSSSGELFF.

This clone was seen once. V and J are TRBV13 and TRBJ2-2; 10 bases map to TRBD1. The germline CDR1 and CDR2 sequences are PRHDT and FYEKMQ (reference sequence). V gave up 5 bases and J gave up 8 bases; unmatched junction bases: 11. This CDR3 comprises 16 residues. Here the CDR3 reads CASSPDRGADRGELFF. CDR3 coding DNA: TGTGCCAGCAGCCCGGACAGGGGGGCGGATCGTGGGGAGCTGTTTTTT.

J is TRBJ2-3 and V is TRBV7-6; TRBD2 aligns across 9 bases. Trimming took 5 bases from V and 2 from J; bases not matched to a gene: 8. Germline CDR1 is SGHVS and CDR2 is FNYEAQ. The CDR3 length is 16 residues. CDR3 sequence: CASSKTSGRPTDTQYF. DNA of the CDR3: TGTGCCAGCAGCAAGACTAGCGGACGACCCACAGATACGCAGTATTTT. Based on the CDR3 plus reference TRBV7-6 and TRBJ2-3, the full variable domain is GAGVSQSPRYKVTKRGQDVALRCDPISGHVSLYWYRQALGQGPEFLTYFNYEAQQDKSGLPNDRFSAERPEGSISTLTIQRTEQRDSAMYRCASSKTSGRPTDTQYFGPGTRLTVL.

The chain couples TRBV19 to TRBJ1-5, with D hard to call. The CDR3 loop spans 13 amino acids. The germline V and J ends were trimmed by 0 bases and 5 bases, with 5 bases remaining between them. CDR1 LNHDA and CDR2 SQIVND come from the germline V gene (reference sequence). CDR3 residues: CASSIERDQPQHF. The DNA of the CDR3 is TGTGCCAGTAGTATAGAACGGGATCAGCCCCAGCATTTT.

V and J are TRBV2 and TRBJ2-1; maybe TRBD1 (5 bases). The CDR3 length is 13 residues. Trimming cost V 3 bases and J 7 bases, with 10 bases left between them. From germline, CDR1 is SNHLY and CDR2 FYNNEI. The CDR3: CASSDAGWNEQFF. CDR3 nucleotide sequence: TGTGCCAGCAGTGATGCAGGGTGGAATGAGCAGTTCTTC.

This rearrangement joins TRBV7-9 to TRBJ2-2, with unresolved D. Germline loops: CDR1 SEHNR, CDR2 FQNEAQ (reference sequence). CDR3 length: 14 residues. V lost 4 bases to trimming and J lost 8 bases, with 14 bases between them. The CDR3 spells CASSSGPYGGELFF. The DNA for the CDR3 is TGTGCCAGCAGCTCCGGCCCTTATGGGGGGGAGCTGTTTTTT.

CDR3 sequence reads: CASSVRDGFYGYTF. Here the CDR3 DNA reads TGTGCCAGCAGTGTACGGGATGGCTTCTATGGCTACACCTTC. The chain has TRBV28 and TRBJ1-2; D gene ambiguous. The ends were cut back, 5 bases at V and 4 bases at J, with 14 bases in the middle. The germline V gene encodes CDR1 MDHEN and CDR2 SYDVKM. CDR3 length: 14 amino acids.

The rearrangement joins TRBV25-1 to TRBJ2-7; D is undetermined. This CDR3 region has 14 residues. Germline CDR1 MGHDK, CDR2 SYGVNS. Trimming left V 6 bases short and J 2 bases short, with 14 bases between. Here the CDR3 reads CASRNSGFAYEQYF. The DNA for the CDR3 is TGTGCCAGCAGAAACTCGGGCTTCGCCTACGAGCAGTACTTC.

J is TRBJ2-3 and V is TRBV5-1; D is possibly TRBD1 (5 bases). V lost 4 bases and J lost 0, with 15 bases in between. This CDR3 has 16 amino acids. Germline CDR1 and CDR2: SGHRS and YFSETQ. The CDR3 region is CASSVRRQTSTDTQYF. CDR3 nucleotide sequence: TGCGCCAGCAGCGTGCGGCGACAGACTAGCACAGATACGCAGTATTTT.

This chain joins TRBV7-8 and TRBJ1-2; TRBD1 might be the D (6 bases). The CDR3 spans 17 residues. Deletions cut 1 base from V and 5 bases from J, with 20 bases between. Germline V gene sequence: CDR1 SGHVS, CDR2 FQNEAQ. The CDR3 coding sequence is TGTGCCAGCAGCTTAGAACCGGGACAACCTAGGGGATATGGCTACACCTTC. This codes for CASSLEPGQPRGYGYTF. Looking up the rest from reference TRBV7-8 and TRBJ1-2 gives the full variable domain: GAGVSQSPRYKVAKRGQDVALRCDPISGHVSLFWYQQALGQGPEFLTYFQNEAQLDKSGLPSDRFFAERPEGSVSTLKIQRTQQEDSAVYLCASSLEPGQPRGYGYTFGSGTRLTVV.

The J gene is TRBJ2-7, the V gene TRBV30, with 10 bases identical to TRBD1. The CDR3 sequence is 15 residues long. With 2 bases clipped from V and 5 bases from J, the junction kept 9 bases outside the gene matches. The germline gives CDR1 GTSNPN, CDR2 SVGIG (reference sequence). The CDR3 region has the DNA TGTGCCTGGAGTCGGGGACAGGGGTTCATCGACGAGCAGTACTTC. This encodes CAWSRGQGFIDEQYF.

J is TRBJ1-1 and V is TRBV28, with D uncertain. The CDR3 runs to 13 residues. Trimming cost V 3 bases and J 6 bases, with 11 bases left between them. Germline lookup yields CDR1 MDHEN and CDR2 SYDVKM. CDR3 in DNA: TGTGCCAGCAGTTTGCCGGGAAAACCTGAAGCTTTCTTT. The encoded protein is CASSLPGKPEAFF.

This chain joins TRBV6-1 and TRBJ2-5; 11 nucleotides line up with TRBD2. Losses at the gene ends were 1 base for V and 1 base for J; bases not matched to a gene: 8. Germline loops: CDR1 MNHNS, CDR2 SASEGT. The CDR3 totals 18 residues. The CDR3 coding sequence is TGTGCCAGCAGTGAAGGGCTTCTAGCGGGAGGACCCCAAGAGACCCAGTACTTC. It specifies CASSEGLLAGGPQETQYF.

This chain links TRBV5-4 with TRBJ1-2; 7 bases are shared with TRBD1. Trimming removed 3 bases from V and 7 bases from J; junction bases left unmatched: 12. The CDR3 totals 15 residues. The germline V gene encodes CDR1 SGHNT and CDR2 YYREEE (reference sequence). CDR3 in amino acids: CASSSSTGALGGYTF. The CDR3 nucleotides are TGTGCCAGCAGCTCCAGCACAGGGGCCCTCGGTGGCTACACCTTC.

This clone was recorded once. The rearrangement joins TRBV5-6 to TRBJ1-5; D is unresolved. V was pared by 2 bases and J by 3 bases, with 6 bases between. The CDR3 consists of 13 residues. The germline gives CDR1 SGHDT, CDR2 YYEEEE. CDR3 in DNA: TGTGCCAGCAGCTTAGGAACCAATCAGCCCCAGCATTTT. This gives the protein CASSLGTNQPQHF.

This clone is a singleton in its sample. CDR3: CASSVMWGNEKLFF. The CDR3 DNA sequence: TGTGCCAGCAGTGTAATGTGGGGGAATGAAAAACTGTTTTTT. The chain recombines TRBV6-1 with TRBJ1-4; D perhaps matches TRBD1 (5 bases). Trimming cost V 4 bases and J 5 bases, with 11 bases left between them. CDR3 length: 14 amino acids. Germline assignment: CDR1 MNHNS and CDR2 SASEGT.

This sequence joins TRBV18 and TRBJ2-7; D might be TRBD1 or TRBD2, each matching 5 bases. Trimming stripped 4 bases from V and 3 bases from J, with 10 bases between. The CDR3 is 13 residues long. The V gene's germline CDR1 is KGHSH and CDR2 LQKENI. CDR3 sequence reads: CASSRGPSYEQYF. CDR3 nucleotides: TGTGCCAGCTCACGGGGACCCAGCTACGAGCAGTACTTC.

The chain combines TRBV28 with TRBJ1-1, with 7 bases fitting TRBD1. With 7 bases clipped from V and 11 bases from J, the junction kept 19 bases outside the gene matches. The CDR3 is made up of 15 amino acids. Germline CDR1 MDHEN, CDR2 SYDVKM. The CDR3 spells CASINGWDRISYAFF. CDR3 DNA sequence: TGTGCCAGCATTAACGGTTGGGACAGAATTTCATATGCTTTCTTT. Based on the CDR3 plus reference TRBV28 and TRBJ1-1, the full variable domain is DVKVTQSSRYLVKRTGEKVFLECVQDMDHENMFWYRQDPGLGLRLIYFSYDVKMKEKGDIPEGYSVSREKKERFSLILESASTNQTSMYLCASINGWDRISYAFFGQGTRLTVV.

The J gene is TRBJ1-6, the V gene TRBV5-4, with TRBD1 matching over 8 bases. Germline V gene sequence: CDR1 SGHNT, CDR2 YYREEE (reference sequence). With 0 bases clipped from V and 5 bases from J, the junction kept 1 base outside the gene matches. CDR3 length equals 15 residues. DNA for the CDR3: TGTGCCAGCAGCTTGGGGACAGGGCATAATTCACCCCTCCACTTT. Translated: CASSLGTGHNSPLHF.

The chain links TRBV6-1 to TRBJ2-5; 10 nucleotides agree with TRBD2. TRBJ2-7 matches the DNA end more closely, so the J call is doubtful. CDR3 size: 15 residues. CDR1 is MNHNS and CDR2 is SASEGT in the germline V gene. CDR3 protein: CASSETSGRAYEQYF. The CDR3 region has the DNA TGTGCCAGCAGTGAAACCAGCGGGAGGGCCTACGAGCAGTACTTC.

The rearrangement links TRBV27 to TRBJ2-1; TRBD2 agrees at 8 bases. In germline, CDR1 is MNHEY, CDR2 SMNVEV (reference sequence). This CDR3 comprises 15 residues. The ends lost 3 bases at V and 5 bases at J; junction bases unmatched: 6. The CDR3 is CASSFQTGGDNEQFF. The CDR3 DNA sequence: TGTGCCAGCAGTTTCCAAACGGGAGGGGACAATGAGCAGTTCTTC.

J is TRBJ2-1 and V is TRBV30; the D gene is possibly TRBD2 (7 bases). This CDR3 is 16 amino acids long. CDR1 is GTSNPN and CDR2 is SVGIG in the germline V gene (reference sequence). V was clipped by 5 bases and J by 0 bases, with 17 bases between them. The CDR3 DNA reads as TGTGCCTGGGTAAAGGGAGGGGGTAGCTCCTACAATGAGCAGTTCTTC. Translating gives CAWVKGGGSSYNEQFF.

This chain connects TRBV6-6 to TRBJ1-5; unclear D gene. This CDR3 comprises 12 residues. Per the germline V gene, CDR1 is MNHNY and CDR2 is SVGAGI (reference sequence). Deletions cut 0 bases from V and 5 bases from J, with 2 bases between. The CDR3 protein is CASSYSYQPQHF. CDR3 DNA sequence: TGTGCCAGCAGTTACTCATATCAGCCCCAGCATTTT.

V usage is TRBV5-1 and J usage is TRBJ1-2, with D possibly matching TRBD1 (5 bases). This CDR3 is 14 amino acids long. Germline V gene sequence: CDR1 SGHRS, CDR2 YFSETQ. The V and J ends lost 4 bases and 5 bases respectively, with 15 bases between them. CDR3 DNA sequence: TGCGCCAGCAGCCCTGAGGGGAGCCGGTATGGCTACACCTTC. Its protein is CASSPEGSRYGYTF.

DNA of the CDR3: TGTGCCAGCAGCTCTTACAGGGGTAGCGCCTACGAGCAGTACTTC. This sequence encodes CASSSYRGSAYEQYF. The chain recombines TRBV7-2 with TRBJ2-7; 7 bases are shared with TRBD1. Germline V gene data show CDR1 as SGHTA and CDR2 as FQGNSA. The CDR3 loop spans 15 amino acids. J gave up 2 bases and V 4 bases, and 8 bases lay outside the gene matches.

The V and J genes are TRBV7-6 and TRBJ1-1; the D is unclear. The CDR3 is made up of 15 amino acids. With 0 bases removed from V and 5 bases from J, the gap between germline ends came to 13 bases. Germline loops: CDR1 SGHVS, CDR2 FNYEAQ. CDR3 sequence: CASSLASSQSTEAFF. Here the CDR3 DNA reads TGTGCCAGCAGCTTAGCGTCTTCACAGAGTACTGAAGCTTTCTTT.

The chain carries TRBV6-6 and TRBJ1-2; D gene unclear. This CDR3 comprises 14 residues. V gave up 8 bases and J gave up 8 bases, with 21 bases separating them. Germline-derived CDR1 and CDR2 are MNHNY and SVGAGI (reference sequence). The CDR3 reads CASSSASLTRGYTF. Here the CDR3 DNA reads TGTGCCAGCTCTTCGGCTTCGCTTACTAGGGGCTACACCTTC.

About this clone itself: At one end the junction does not follow the germline gene, possibly because of a read error. The chain employs TRBV5-1 and TRBJ2-7; D might be TRBD1 (7 bases). The CDR3 covers 16 residues. Per germline, CDR1 SGHRS and CDR2 YFSETQ. CDR3 region: CASSLELGGDSYEQYF. CDR3 DNA: TGTGCCAGCAGCTTGGAACTTGGCGGGGACAGCTACGAGCAGTACTTC.